What follows are 5 T cell receptor beta chains derived from one specimen sequenced in a study of OX40 agonist ivuxolimab in advanced cancers. Here immunoSEQ multiplex PCR was the method, and the copy in TCRdb shows in-frame clones only, minus some. The table records some 100,000 clones, roughly 90% of them present only once. The sequencing here drew on CD4+ or CD8+ T cells sorted from blood, taken in a trial of the OX40 agonist ivuxolimab. The receptors stem from an adult with an advanced solid tumor such as melanoma, head and neck, liver or kidney cancer.

The J gene is TRBJ1-5, the V gene TRBV7-2; 7 bases fit TRBD1. The length of the CDR3 is 16 residues. V was pared by 5 bases and J by 2 bases, with 9 bases of the junction left unmatched. The V gene's germline CDR1 is SGHTA and CDR2 FQGNSA. CDR3 DNA sequence: TGTGCCAGCAGCCCCGGACAGGCCGTGGGCAATCAGCCCCAGCATTTT. The encoded protein is CASSPGQAVGNQPQHF.

This clone was seen once. The chain combines TRBV9 with TRBJ2-7; either TRBD1 or TRBD2 may supply D (5 bases each). V was clipped by 3 bases and J by 2 bases, with 15 bases between them. In germline, CDR1 is SGDLS, CDR2 YYNGEE. The CDR3 sequence is 15 residues long. The CDR3 DNA follows: TGTGCCAGCAGCGAGCCGGGACCACCCACCTACGAGCAGTACTTC. Translation gives CASSEPGPPTYEQYF.

V is TRBV7-9 and J is TRBJ2-7; TRBD1 aligns across 9 bases. CDR3 length: 13 amino acids. Germline V gives CDR1 SEHNR, CDR2 FQNEAQ (reference sequence). J lost 3 bases, V lost 6 bases, and 3 bases had no gene match. The CDR3 DNA follows: TGTGCCAGCAGAACAGGGGGCAGCTACGAGCAGTACTTC. Residues: CASRTGGSYEQYF.

This chain connects TRBV2 to TRBJ1-3; 10 bases agree with TRBD1. The germline CDR1 and CDR2 sequences are SNHLY and FYNNEI. Trimming took 7 bases from V and 0 from J; bases not matched to a gene: 15. The CDR3 loop spans 19 amino acids. The chain's CDR3 is CASNVFLGQGVFSGNTIYF. CDR3 DNA: TGTGCCAGCAACGTCTTTCTCGGACAGGGGGTATTCTCTGGAAACACCATATATTTT.

The V gene is TRBV9, the J gene TRBJ2-5; no clear D gene. Germline CDR1 SGDLS, CDR2 YYNGEE. V gave up 2 bases and J gave up 5 bases, with 10 bases separating them. This CDR3 contains 13 residues. CDR3 residues: CASSVVPKETQYF. The CDR3 region has the DNA TGTGCCAGCAGCGTCGTTCCAAAGGAGACCCAGTACTTC.